This is a list of T cell receptor beta chains from one sample in a study of blood T cell repertoires in COVID-19. Produced via immunoSEQ multiplex PCR; TCRdb's table is partial and in-frame only. The data show approximately 64,000 clones, 70% to 90% seen once. The sequenced sample was PBMCs or T cells enriched from blood (not recorded which). Every receptor here comes from a woman in her 40s who had recovered from COVID-19. CDR3s include the opening cysteine and the closing phenylalanine or tryptophan. D genes are given only for firm matches. Rows give clone size only sometimes, using once, few, many, or a class for an expanded clone.

TRBV9,TRBD1,TRBJ1-1,-,CASSAGQTNTEAFF,TGTGCCAGCAGCGCGGGACAGACTAACACTGAAGCTTTCTTT
TRBV4-2,TRBD2,TRBJ2-2,few,CASSLRTSGGAIDTGELFF,TGTGCCAGCAGCCTTCGGACTAGCGGGGGGGCCATAGACACCGGGGAGCTGTTTTTT
TRBV19,TRBD1,TRBJ1-4,once,CASSIGGGAANEKLFF,TGTGCCAGTAGTATAGGAGGGGGCGCGGCTAATGAAAAACTGTTTTTT
TRBV5-1,-,TRBJ2-1,-,CASSAGAVGEQFF,TGCGCCAGCAGCGCAGGGGCGGTGGGTGAGCAGTTCTTC
TRBV11-3,TRBD1,TRBJ2-2,once,CASSRDRGWRMRELFF,TGTGCCAGCAGCCGAGACAGGGGGTGGCGCATGAGGGAGCTGTTTTTT
TRBV4-1,TRBD2,TRBJ2-7,-,CASSPLAGGLSYEQYF,TGCGCCAGCAGTCCTCTGGCGGGGGGGCTCTCTTACGAGCAGTACTTC
TRBV23-1,-,TRBJ2-3,-,CASSSLTDPGQENTDTQYF,TGCGCCAGCAGTTCCCTTACCGACCCGGGACAAGAAAACACAGATACGCAGTATTTT
TRBV12-3/TRBV12-4,TRBD1,TRBJ1-2,once,CASSQGEYGYTF,TGTGCCAGCAGTCAGGGGGAATATGGCTACACCTTC
TRBV30,TRBD1,TRBJ1-6,-,CAWGDSPSSYNSPLHF,TGTGCCTGGGGGGACAGCCCGAGCTCCTATAATTCACCCCTCCACTTT
TRBV5-6,-,TRBJ2-3,once,CASSLPAAGFTDTQYF,TGTGCCAGCAGCTTGCCCGCGGCCGGATTCACAGATACGCAGTATTTT
TRBV4-1,-,TRBJ2-1,many,CASSQVMGGLFDEQFF,TGCGCCAGCAGCCAAGTGATGGGGGGGCTATTCGATGAGCAGTTCTTC
TRBV7-8,-,TRBJ1-2,once,CASSLALGQSNNYGYTF,TGTGCCAGCAGCTTAGCGCTTGGACAGTCAAATAACTATGGCTACACCTTC
TRBV5-4,-,TRBJ2-1,-,CASSLDLATTYNEQFF,TGTGCCAGCAGCTTGGATCTGGCCACTACCTACAATGAGCAGTTCTTC
TRBV4-2,-,TRBJ1-2,-,CASSTLGGNYGYTF,TGTGCCAGCAGCACACTGGGGGGGAACTATGGCTACACCTTC
TRBV7-8,-,TRBJ2-3,-,CASSSRLGARGTDTQYF,TGTGCCAGCAGCTCCCGCCTGGGGGCGCGGGGCACAGATACGCAGTATTTT
TRBV28,-,TRBJ2-7,-,CASRGGSYEQYF,TGTGCCAGCAGGGGGGGTTCTTACGAGCAGTACTTC
TRBV7-3,-,TRBJ1-1,-,CASSSQGNTEAFF,TGTGCCAGCAGCTCTCAGGGGAACACTGAAGCTTTCTTT
TRBV2,-,TRBJ1-1,-,CASRRTETEAFF,TGTGCCAGCAGGCGGACAGAAACTGAAGCTTTCTTT
TRBV6-2/TRBV6-3,-,TRBJ1-5,-,CASSYSGGAGQPQHF,TGTGCCAGCAGTTACTCTGGGGGGGCGGGTCAGCCCCAGCATTTT
TRBV10-3,TRBD1,TRBJ2-3,-,CAINGQGGTDTQYF,TGTGCCATCAACGGACAGGGAGGAACAGATACGCAGTATTTT